Below are 19 T cell receptor beta chains sequenced from a single sample in a study of T cell clones after liver transplantation. Data came from immunoSEQ multiplex PCR; TCRdb stores just in-frame clones and leaves some out. Found here are approximately 100,000 clones, roughly four fifths of them singletons; the top ten hold over 0.75%. The sample here was CD4+ T cells from blood, taken before liver transplant. The receptors derive from a human donor who received a liver transplant.

The chain couples TRBV7-2 to TRBJ1-3; D gene unclear. This CDR3 region has 13 residues. Germline assignment: CDR1 SGHTA and CDR2 FQGNSA. V was pared by 6 bases and J by 0 bases, with 6 bases between. CDR3 sequence reads: CASSSFSGNTIYF. The DNA for the CDR3 is TGTGCCAGCAGTTCATTCTCTGGAAACACCATATATTTT.

In nucleotides, the CDR3 is TGTGCCAGCAGTCGTCGGACAGGGAGTCAGCCCCAGCATTTT. Protein: CASSRRTGSQPQHF. The chain combines TRBV27 with TRBJ1-5; TRBD1 matches at 8 bases. V lost 5 bases, J lost 6 bases, and 6 bases stayed unmatched. Germline loops: CDR1 MNHEY, CDR2 SMNVEV (reference sequence). This CDR3 has 14 residues.

Only a few counts were recorded for this clone. The rearrangement links TRBV7-3 to TRBJ2-1; D is perhaps TRBD1 (6 bases). In germline, CDR1 is SGHTA, CDR2 FQGTGA. Trimming removed 5 bases at V and 5 bases at J, with 16 bases between. This CDR3 contains 15 residues. CDR3: CASSPSRDINNEQFF. The CDR3 DNA sequence: TGTGCCAGCAGCCCGAGCCGGGACATAAACAATGAGCAGTTCTTC.

The J gene is TRBJ1-5, the V gene TRBV2; D call uncertain. CDR1 and CDR2 (germline): SNHLY, FYNNEI. Trimming left V 7 bases short and J 6 bases short, with 16 bases between. The CDR3 has 14 residues. The CDR3, as DNA: TGTGCCAGCAATGAGGGAGCTCGAGGTCAGCCCCAGCATTTT. This sequence encodes CASNEGARGQPQHF.

The rearrangement uses TRBV6-5 and TRBJ1-2; tentative D call: TRBD1 (5 bases). This CDR3 region has 14 residues. Germline V gene data show CDR1 as MNHEY and CDR2 as SVGAGI. Trimming pared 3 bases from V and 7 bases from J, leaving 15 bases between. The CDR3 coding sequence is TGTGCCAGCAGTTATGAGGGGTATGGATCTGGCTACACCTTC. This sequence encodes CASSYEGYGSGYTF.

The rearrangement joins TRBV5-8 to TRBJ2-3; D perhaps matches TRBD2 (6 bases). V dropped 4 bases and J dropped 4 bases, with 16 bases sitting between them. The length of the CDR3 is 15 residues. CDR1 and CDR2 (germline): SGHTS, YDEGEE. The CDR3 DNA is TGTGCCAGCAGCCCGGGGGTCGTTAAATCAGATACGCAGTATTTT. This sequence encodes CASSPGVVKSDTQYF.

The CDR3 spells CASSVGQGALSYEQYF. The CDR3 DNA reads as TGTGCCAGCAGCGTAGGACAGGGGGCTTTGTCCTACGAGCAGTACTTC. V gene TRBV9 combines with J gene TRBJ2-7; TRBD1 aligns across 10 bases. Germline CDR1 SGDLS, CDR2 YYNGEE. Germline trimming cut 0 bases from V and 1 base from J; bases unmatched to any gene: 4. The length of the CDR3 is 16 residues.

V usage is TRBV19 and J usage is TRBJ1-3; D ambiguous. The germline V and J ends were trimmed by 6 bases and 0 bases, with 9 bases remaining between them. CDR1 is LNHDA, CDR2 SQIVND, per germline (reference sequence). The CDR3 is made up of 14 amino acids. The DNA for the CDR3 is TGTGCCAGTAGCGCCTCGAGCTCTGGAAACACCATATATTTT. As protein: CASSASSSGNTIYF.

The chain is built from TRBV11-2 and TRBJ2-1, with D possibly being TRBD1 (5 bases). In germline, CDR1 is SGHAT, CDR2 FQNNGV. CDR3 length: 13 amino acids. V was cut by 3 bases and J by 4 bases, with 7 bases left in between. The CDR3 here is CASSFRQYNEQFF. The CDR3 DNA follows: TGTGCCAGCAGCTTTCGACAGTACAATGAGCAGTTCTTC.

The chain has TRBV18 and TRBJ1-2; possibly TRBD1 for D (6 bases). The germline CDR1 and CDR2 sequences are KGHSH and LQKENI. This CDR3 contains 15 residues. Trimming left V 8 bases short and J 6 bases short, with 22 bases between. The CDR3 DNA reads as TGTGCCAGCCCTATCGGGGGGGGCACTCTGGATGGCTACACCTTC. This gives the protein CASPIGGGTLDGYTF.

The chain links TRBV28 to TRBJ1-5; D is uncertain. Trimming took 2 bases from V and 3 from J, leaving 14 bases between them. CDR1 MDHEN and CDR2 SYDVKM come from the germline V gene. This CDR3 contains 16 residues. CDR3 coding DNA: TGTGCCAGCAGTTTACACCCCGCCGGAGTCAATCAGCCCCAGCATTTT. It translates to CASSLHPAGVNQPQHF.

The chain combines TRBV27 with TRBJ2-1; 8 bases line up with TRBD2. Germline V gene lookup returns CDR1 MNHEY and CDR2 SMNVEV (reference sequence). This CDR3 is built from 14 residues. The junction had 6 bases not matched to a gene; V was cut back by 4 bases and J by 7 bases. The CDR3 sequence is CASSSVGGGNEQFF. The DNA of the CDR3 is TGTGCCAGCAGTTCGGTCGGGGGGGGGAATGAGCAGTTCTTC.

The chain couples TRBV5-4 to TRBJ1-3, with TRBD1 identical over 9 bases. V lost 4 bases to trimming and J lost 5 bases; unmatched junction nucleotides: 7. The CDR3 extends over 15 amino acids. Per the germline V gene, CDR1 is SGHNT and CDR2 is YYREEE (reference sequence). As DNA, the CDR3 is TGTGCCAGCAGCCCTGCGGGACAGGGCAGAAACACCATATATTTT. This gives the protein CASSPAGQGRNTIYF.

This chain links TRBV2 with TRBJ1-1; 12 positions match TRBD1. Trimming removed 11 bases from V and 3 bases from J; junction bases left unmatched: 10. Germline V lookup: CDR1 SNHLY, CDR2 FYNNEI. The CDR3 has 15 residues. The CDR3 protein is CASWGQGASHTEAFF. CDR3 nucleotides: TGTGCCTCCTGGGGACAGGGGGCATCACACACTGAAGCTTTCTTT.

The V call is TRBV6-6, the J call TRBJ1-1; possible D gene TRBD1, 5 bases. The CDR3 sequence is 16 residues long. CDR1 MNHNY and CDR2 SVGAGI come from the germline V gene (reference sequence). Trimming took 5 bases from V and 7 from J, leaving 23 bases between them. CDR3 DNA: TGTGCCAGCAGTCCGATACGGGGGGGTCTCTCCTTTGAAGCTTTCTTT. This translates into CASSPIRGGLSFEAFF.

The V call is TRBV30, the J call TRBJ1-4, with a weak D call TRBD1 (6 bases). CDR1 and CDR2 (germline): GTSNPN, SVGIG (reference sequence). The CDR3 has 14 amino acids. The ends were cut back, 0 bases at V and 4 bases at J, with 9 bases in the middle. In DNA, the CDR3 is TGTGCCTGGAGTGTAACAGGGAGTAATGAAAAACTGTTTTTT. Encoded protein: CAWSVTGSNEKLFF.

The rearrangement joins TRBV10-3 to TRBJ1-3; TRBD1 agrees at 7 bases. This CDR3 comprises 14 residues. The J segment lost 6 bases and the V segment lost 6 bases, leaving 8 bases of the junction unmatched. The germline gives CDR1 ENHRY, CDR2 SYGVKD. The CDR3 protein is CAISSTGSANTIYF. CDR3 nucleotides: TGTGCCATCAGCTCGACAGGGTCGGCAAACACCATATATTTT.

This chain joins TRBV27 and TRBJ1-1; 7 bases fit TRBD1. The CDR3 has 14 amino acids. Germline V gene sequence: CDR1 MNHEY, CDR2 SMNVEV (reference sequence). V shed 5 bases, J shed 4 bases, and the junction held 7 bases outside the gene matches. CDR3 DNA sequence: TGTGCCAGCAGTACCCAGACAGGGATCACTGAAGCTTTCTTT. Its protein is CASSTQTGITEAFF.

The CDR3 here is CASSVVYDGEQYF. The CDR3 nucleotides read TGTGCCAGCAGCGTAGTTTACGACGGCGAGCAGTACTTC. The J gene is TRBJ2-7, the V gene TRBV9, with D unclear. CDR3 size: 13 residues. Germline V gene lookup returns CDR1 SGDLS and CDR2 YYNGEE. V lost 0 bases, J lost 6 bases, and 10 bases lay in between. The full variable domain, completed using reference TRBV9 and TRBJ2-7, is DSGVTQTPKHLITATGQRVTLRCSPRSGDLSVYWYQQSLDQGLQFLIQYYNGEERAKGNILERFSAQQFPDLHSELNLSSLELGDSALYFCASSVVYDGEQYFGPGTRLTVT.